The sample holds a few counts of the clone carrying this TCR beta chain. What it binds is unknown. This CDR3 region has 13 residues. V lost 3 bases to trimming and J lost 6 bases, with 12 bases between them. Germline CDR1 and CDR2: SGHTS and YDEGEE. Amplification used 60 Vbeta primers and 13 Jbeta primers. Measured with immunoSEQ multiplex PCR; TCRdb has only the in-frame clones, and not every one. The table lists over 100,000 clones, around 70% of them singletons. These data come from a study of cytomegalovirus exposure and HLA in healthy donors. Study-wide results and caveats: Sequencing likely generated an artifact that appeared as a cluster of highly shared sequence variants.

Source material: PBMCs. This clonotype originated in a man in his forties in good health and CMV-seropositive. V usage is TRBV5-8 and J usage is TRBJ1-1, with no clear D. This CDR3 reads CASSSRASPEAFF. CDR3 DNA sequence: TGTGCCAGCAGCTCGCGGGCCAGCCCTGAAGCTTTCTTT.